This T cell receptor (beta chain) was profiled in a study of blood T cells in healthy people across ages. The authors ran a second PCR of about 6 to 11 cycles using a sample-barcoded 5' primer and a J-beta primer mix. Every single cDNA molecule received a tag from a template-switch adaptor with 12 random nucleotides. TCRdb ran MiXCR on the 5' RACE reads and lists one entry per CDR3 protein. The sample has hundreds of thousands of distinct CDR3 sequences, about 30% seen once. Isolating PBMCs gave at least 7 million of these cells per sample. The CDR3 contains 16 residues. CDR1 is MNHEY and CDR2 is SVGAGI in the germline V gene. Losses at the gene ends were 5 bases for V and 6 bases for J; bases not matched to a gene: 11.

The chain has TRBV6-5 and TRBJ1-4, with 8 bases identical to TRBD1. The sequencing sample was made of blood. The receptor's source is a woman over 75 in good health. The CDR3 bases are TGTGCCAGCAGTACTCGGACAGGGAGGACACATGAAAAACTGTTTTTT. This translates into CASSTRTGRTHEKLFF.